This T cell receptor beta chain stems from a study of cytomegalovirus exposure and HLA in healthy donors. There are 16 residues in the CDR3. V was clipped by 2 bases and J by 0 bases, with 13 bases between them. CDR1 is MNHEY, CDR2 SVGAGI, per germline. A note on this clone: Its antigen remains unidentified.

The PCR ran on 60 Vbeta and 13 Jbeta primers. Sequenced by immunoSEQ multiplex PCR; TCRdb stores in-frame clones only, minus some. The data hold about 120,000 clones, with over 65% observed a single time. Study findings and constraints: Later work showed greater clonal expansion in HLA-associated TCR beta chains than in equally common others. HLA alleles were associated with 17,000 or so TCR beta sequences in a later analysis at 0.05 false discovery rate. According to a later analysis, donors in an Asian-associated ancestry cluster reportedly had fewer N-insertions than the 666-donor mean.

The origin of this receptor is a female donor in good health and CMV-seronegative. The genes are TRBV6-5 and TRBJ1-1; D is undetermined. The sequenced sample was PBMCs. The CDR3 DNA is TGTGCCAGCAGTTACCTCCTGGCGGGAATGAACACTGAAGCTTTCTTT. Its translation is CASSYLLAGMNTEAFF.